The present entry profiles one TCR beta chain with its context. This clone's antigen is unknown. The sample holds no much larger clone one base away, and base qualities are not on file. The data originate from a study of blood T cell repertoires in COVID-19 (dated by TCRdb to 2018 to 2020). Describing the broader study: Samples from collaborators originated in the United States, Italy and Spain and spanned both the acute and convalescent phases of COVID-19. The material from the prospective study consisted of cDNA or gDNA derived from T cells, B-cell-depleted T cells, or PBMCs. A freely available public database, intended as a resource for researchers studying the immune response to SARS-CoV-2, is where the repertoires were released. Sample metadata almost always included a de-identified subject ID, COVID-19 status, age in years and sex. Where HLA class I and class II types were available, the types were taken from metadata supplied by the sample provider, not from assay-based typing. The samples were drawn from two sources: the first 160 participants of the ongoing ImmuneRACE study, and approximately 1,300 subjects contributed by 6 global collaborators. Subjects who had been exposed to COVID-19, were actively infected with it, or had recovered from it provided the deeply sampled blood TCRbeta repertoires that made up the dataset. Results the study describes overall, beyond this receptor: Clinical and demographic metadata were provided uncurated, with the amount varying by source and participant.

The immunoSEQ Assay, a bias-controlled multiplex PCR, was used to amplify TCRbeta CDR3 regions from genomic DNA. The paper's processing steps were these. The number of nucleated cells in each sample was estimated by amplification of reference gene primers within the assay. To quantify the absolute abundance of each unique TCRbeta CDR3 rearrangement, sequence reads were collapsed and filtered. For each sample, productive Simpson clonality was calculated as the square root of Simpson's diversity index over productive rearrangements. TCRdb holds this immuneACCESS table with in-frame rearrangements only. Some clones are missing; in checked studies, unresolved V genes explain under half, and the rest has no known cause. V and J calls and clone size are as listed in that table; D and trimming were resolved from the DNA. The sample table holds about 110,000 clones, of which about 88% were seen once. 2% to 3% of the sample is taken by the ten largest.

The collaborating institutions used their own protocols to collect whole blood in K2EDTA tubes. Collaborator samples were shipped for TCRbeta analysis as frozen whole blood, isolated PBMCs, or DNA extracted from either sample type. Between the V and J ends, shortened by 0 bases and 0 bases respectively, the junction contains 5 bases. CDR1 and CDR2, looked up from the germline V gene, are MNHEY and SVGAGI. Including the terminal cysteine and phenylalanine, the CDR3 comprises 14 residues. The only DNA kept is the CDR3, 42 bases in frame from the first base. The receptor was derived from a human donor in a cohort sampled during active COVID-19. The chain joins TRBV6-5 to TRBJ1-1; no D segment can be confidently identified. Specimen: peripheral blood. The CDR3 region reads CASSYSTLNTEAFF. The sequence in DNA is TGTGCCAGCAGTTACTCGACACTGAACACTGAAGCTTTCTTT.